What follows are 18 T cell receptor beta chains derived from one specimen sequenced in a study of OX40 agonist ivuxolimab in advanced cancers. The method behind the library was the immunoSEQ multiplex PCR assay. TCRdb re-hosts the immuneACCESS table, in-frame sequences only. Its copies lack some clones; in the studies checked, an unresolved V gene accounts for under half of them, and the cause for the rest is not known. The sample table records 70,000 to 95,000 clones; 90% of these occur just once. Together, the top ten hold approximately 0.7% of the sample. The sequences come from CD4+ or CD8+ T cells sorted from blood, collected in a trial of the OX40 agonist ivuxolimab. These receptors were obtained from an adult with an advanced solid tumor such as melanoma, head and neck, liver or kidney cancer.

V usage is TRBV21-1 and J usage is TRBJ2-1; the table names TRBD2, a call not compared with the DNA. TRBV21-1 is annotated as a pseudogene. The CDR3 sequence is 16 residues long. The CDR3 here is CATLRISGTSVNEQFF. DNA of the CDR3: TGTGCCACCTTGAGAATCTCGGGGACTAGCGTAAATGAGCAGTTCTTC.

The CDR3 sequence is CASSSPGLAALGTQYF. The CDR3 DNA sequence: TGTGCCAGCAGTTCCCCGGGACTAGCGGCGCTGGGTACGCAGTATTTT. The chain recombines TRBV27 with TRBJ2-3; 11 positions match TRBD2. V was clipped by 4 bases and J by 8 bases; unmatched bases: 11. CDR3 length: 16 amino acids. CDR1 and CDR2 from the germline V gene are MNHEY and SMNVEV (reference sequence).

The genes are TRBV19 and TRBJ2-6; D unresolved. Germline V CDR1 and CDR2: LNHDA, SQIVND (reference sequence). Trimming took 5 bases from V and 1 from J, leaving 9 bases between them. The length of the CDR3 is 15 residues. The CDR3, as DNA: TGTGCCAGTAGTCCCCCGGGTTCTGGGGCCAACGTCCTGACTTTC. This translates into CASSPPGSGANVLTF.

This chain connects TRBV5-4 to TRBJ1-2; D possibly corresponds to TRBD1 (5 bases). The CDR3 is 14 amino acids. V dropped 5 bases and J dropped 1 base, with 12 bases sitting between them. The germline gives CDR1 SGHNT, CDR2 YYREEE (reference sequence). The CDR3 reads CASRGGDRNYGYTF. The CDR3 coding sequence is TGTGCCAGCAGGGGAGGGGACCGTAACTATGGCTACACCTTC.

This clone was seen more than once but under ten times. The chain uses TRBV19 and TRBJ1-1, with 9 positions matching TRBD1. CDR1 is LNHDA and CDR2 is SQIVND in the germline V gene (reference sequence). This CDR3 is 13 amino acids long. The ends lost 10 bases at V and 6 bases at J; junction bases unmatched: 9. CDR3 loop: CATQPGQGPEAFF. In nucleotides, the CDR3 is TGTGCCACCCAACCGGGACAGGGACCTGAAGCTTTCTTT.

This rearrangement joins TRBV6-5 to TRBJ2-7, with D perhaps matching TRBD1 (5 bases). With 6 bases removed from V and 2 bases from J, the gap between germline ends came to 11 bases. This CDR3 has 13 amino acids. Per germline, CDR1 MNHEY and CDR2 SVGAGI. The CDR3 sequence: CASSEQVTYEQYF. For the CDR3, the DNA is TGTGCCAGCAGCGAACAGGTGACCTACGAGCAGTACTTC.

This chain uses TRBV10-3 with TRBJ1-2; 7 bases fit TRBD1. This CDR3 contains 15 residues. V gave up 8 bases and J gave up 6 bases; unmatched junction bases: 15. CDR1 ENHRY and CDR2 SYGVKD come from the germline V gene. CDR3 nucleotides: TGTGCCATCTCGACAGGGACGGGGCTATTGAATGGCTACACCTTC. The encoded protein is CAISTGTGLLNGYTF.

The rearrangement joins TRBV5-1 to TRBJ2-5; 10 bases align to TRBD1. The CDR3 length is 16 residues. Trimming removed 4 bases from V and 2 bases from J; junction bases left unmatched: 8. Germline V gene data show CDR1 as SGHRS and CDR2 as YFSETQ. The CDR3 spells CASSQPDRGLQETQYF. The CDR3 DNA reads as TGCGCCAGCAGCCAACCTGACAGGGGGCTTCAAGAGACCCAGTACTTC.

J is TRBJ2-3 and V is TRBV13; D is perhaps TRBD1 or TRBD2 (6 bases each). This CDR3 region has 15 residues. Trimming cost V 1 base and J 4 bases, with 12 bases left between them. Germline V CDR1 and CDR2: PRHDT, FYEKMQ (reference sequence). Written as DNA, the CDR3 is TGTGCCAGCAGCTTAGTAGGGGGGAACGCAGATACGCAGTATTTT. Translation gives CASSLVGGNADTQYF.

The rearrangement uses TRBV4-3 and TRBJ2-2; 9 positions match TRBD2. Germline lookup yields CDR1 LGHNA and CDR2 YSLEER. The CDR3 is 15 residues long. V shed 4 bases, J shed 6 bases, and the junction held 6 bases outside the gene matches. The CDR3 protein is CASSRMTSGSGELFF. CDR3 nucleotide sequence: TGCGCCAGCAGCCGCATGACTAGCGGATCCGGGGAGCTGTTTTTT.

The CDR3 region has the DNA TGTGCCAGTAGTATTCCTCAGTCGGGAACGCAGTATTTT. Translation: CASSIPQSGTQYF. The chain has TRBV19 and TRBJ2-3; D may be TRBD2 (5 bases). This CDR3 comprises 13 residues. The V end was cut by 3 bases, the J end by 9 bases, with 13 bases between. Per germline, CDR1 LNHDA and CDR2 SQIVND (reference sequence).

This chain links TRBV7-9 with TRBJ1-5; D unresolved. The CDR3 contains 15 residues. The V gene lost 1 base and the J gene lost 2 bases, with 9 bases spanning the gap. Germline CDR1 SEHNR, CDR2 FQNEAQ (reference sequence). The CDR3 nucleotides are TGTGCCAGCAGCTTAGGAGGGTCGGGCAATCAGCCCCAGCATTTT. Its protein is CASSLGGSGNQPQHF.

The gene calls are TRBV5-1 and TRBJ2-7, with TRBD1 identical over 10 bases. After removal of 4 bases from V and 4 bases from J, the junction contained 8 bases not matched to a gene. This CDR3 spans 15 amino acids. Germline V gives CDR1 SGHRS, CDR2 YFSETQ. The CDR3 loop reads CASSPQGTGVYEQYF. CDR3 DNA sequence: TGCGCCAGCAGCCCCCAAGGGACAGGGGTTTACGAGCAGTACTTC.

This chain joins TRBV28 and TRBJ2-2; possible D gene TRBD2, 5 bases. This CDR3 has 13 amino acids. Germline V CDR1 and CDR2: MDHEN, SYDVKM. The V end lost 7 bases, the J end lost 3 bases, and 9 bases lay between the germline ends. CDR3 DNA: TGTGCCAGCATGAGGGCAGACACCGGGGAGCTGTTTTTT. Its protein is CASMRADTGELFF.

V usage is TRBV6-4 and J usage is TRBJ2-1, with 9 bases fitting TRBD2. The CDR3 sequence is 16 residues long. The J segment lost 2 bases and the V segment lost 6 bases, leaving 8 bases of the junction unmatched. CDR1 is MRHNA, CDR2 SNTAGT, per germline. The CDR3 DNA follows: TGTGCCAGCAGCGTAGCGGGAGTAATCCCCTACAATGAGCAGTTCTTC. This codes for CASSVAGVIPYNEQFF.

This CDR3 is CASSESLLRETQYF. CDR3 DNA sequence: TGCGCCAGCAGTGAGTCCCTATTAAGGGAGACCCAGTACTTC. The V gene is TRBV10-1, the J gene TRBJ2-5; D uncertain. Germline-derived CDR1 and CDR2 are WNHNN and SYGVQD (reference sequence). Trimming removed 0 bases at V and 5 bases at J, with 10 bases between. This CDR3 is 14 amino acids long.

This clone was picked up one time. This chain joins TRBV6-5 and TRBJ1-4; possibly TRBD1 for D (5 bases). The CDR3 loop spans 15 amino acids. The V gene's germline CDR1 is MNHEY and CDR2 SVGAGI. V was cut by 4 bases and J by 0 bases, with 9 bases left in between. The CDR3 DNA is TGTGCCAGCAGTTCGGGGGAGGCAACTAATGAAAAACTGTTTTTT. Translated: CASSSGEATNEKLFF.

In its sample, this clone was seen a few times. V and J are TRBV5-4 and TRBJ2-1; tentative D call: TRBD2 (6 bases). V gave up 2 bases and J gave up 7 bases, with 13 bases separating them. This CDR3 is 14 amino acids long. Germline CDR1 and CDR2: SGHNT and YYREEE (reference sequence). CDR3 DNA sequence: TGTGCCAGCAGCTTTATTACCCGGGGGAATGAGCAGTTCTTC. Residues: CASSFITRGNEQFF.